The entry that follows covers one TCR beta chain sequence. Here immunoSEQ multiplex PCR was the method, and the copy in TCRdb shows in-frame clones only, minus some. Of 100,000 to 150,000 clones listed, 85% to 95% are singletons. The data were obtained in a study of control samples from healthy donors and cancer patients. The CDR3 totals 15 residues. J was trimmed by 9 bases and V by 2 bases; bases with no gene match: 5. Germline V lookup: CDR1 MRHNA, CDR2 SNTAGT. The receptor was derived from a young man in good health. The chain recombines TRBV6-4 with TRBJ2-2; TRBD1 aligns across 11 bases. The sample consisted of blood. The CDR3 nucleotides read TGTGCCAGCAGTGACGGGACAGGGGGAAGCAGGGAGCTGTTTTTT. Protein product: CASSDGTGGSRELFF.